This T cell receptor (beta chain) was captured by sequencing in a study of blood T cell repertoires in COVID-19. Overall study: The analysed material was cDNA or gDNA that came from T cells, B-cell-depleted T cells, or PBMCs.

TCRdb keeps only in-frame clones here, not all; method: immunoSEQ multiplex PCR. The sample shows about 50,000 clones, 80% to 90% of them seen only once. Looked up from germline, CDR1 is SGHNT and CDR2 is YYREEE (reference sequence). Trimming shortened V by 4 bases and J by 0 bases, and 15 bases separated the two germline ends. This CDR3 has 16 amino acids. The specimen was peripheral blood. The TCR originated in a human donor with active COVID-19. The donor label of this sample is uncertain. J is TRBJ2-3 and V is TRBV5-4, with D maybe TRBD1 (6 bases). This CDR3 reads CASSRDIGPSTDTQYF. The CDR3, as DNA: TGTGCCAGCAGCCGGGACATAGGGCCTAGCACAGATACGCAGTATTTT.